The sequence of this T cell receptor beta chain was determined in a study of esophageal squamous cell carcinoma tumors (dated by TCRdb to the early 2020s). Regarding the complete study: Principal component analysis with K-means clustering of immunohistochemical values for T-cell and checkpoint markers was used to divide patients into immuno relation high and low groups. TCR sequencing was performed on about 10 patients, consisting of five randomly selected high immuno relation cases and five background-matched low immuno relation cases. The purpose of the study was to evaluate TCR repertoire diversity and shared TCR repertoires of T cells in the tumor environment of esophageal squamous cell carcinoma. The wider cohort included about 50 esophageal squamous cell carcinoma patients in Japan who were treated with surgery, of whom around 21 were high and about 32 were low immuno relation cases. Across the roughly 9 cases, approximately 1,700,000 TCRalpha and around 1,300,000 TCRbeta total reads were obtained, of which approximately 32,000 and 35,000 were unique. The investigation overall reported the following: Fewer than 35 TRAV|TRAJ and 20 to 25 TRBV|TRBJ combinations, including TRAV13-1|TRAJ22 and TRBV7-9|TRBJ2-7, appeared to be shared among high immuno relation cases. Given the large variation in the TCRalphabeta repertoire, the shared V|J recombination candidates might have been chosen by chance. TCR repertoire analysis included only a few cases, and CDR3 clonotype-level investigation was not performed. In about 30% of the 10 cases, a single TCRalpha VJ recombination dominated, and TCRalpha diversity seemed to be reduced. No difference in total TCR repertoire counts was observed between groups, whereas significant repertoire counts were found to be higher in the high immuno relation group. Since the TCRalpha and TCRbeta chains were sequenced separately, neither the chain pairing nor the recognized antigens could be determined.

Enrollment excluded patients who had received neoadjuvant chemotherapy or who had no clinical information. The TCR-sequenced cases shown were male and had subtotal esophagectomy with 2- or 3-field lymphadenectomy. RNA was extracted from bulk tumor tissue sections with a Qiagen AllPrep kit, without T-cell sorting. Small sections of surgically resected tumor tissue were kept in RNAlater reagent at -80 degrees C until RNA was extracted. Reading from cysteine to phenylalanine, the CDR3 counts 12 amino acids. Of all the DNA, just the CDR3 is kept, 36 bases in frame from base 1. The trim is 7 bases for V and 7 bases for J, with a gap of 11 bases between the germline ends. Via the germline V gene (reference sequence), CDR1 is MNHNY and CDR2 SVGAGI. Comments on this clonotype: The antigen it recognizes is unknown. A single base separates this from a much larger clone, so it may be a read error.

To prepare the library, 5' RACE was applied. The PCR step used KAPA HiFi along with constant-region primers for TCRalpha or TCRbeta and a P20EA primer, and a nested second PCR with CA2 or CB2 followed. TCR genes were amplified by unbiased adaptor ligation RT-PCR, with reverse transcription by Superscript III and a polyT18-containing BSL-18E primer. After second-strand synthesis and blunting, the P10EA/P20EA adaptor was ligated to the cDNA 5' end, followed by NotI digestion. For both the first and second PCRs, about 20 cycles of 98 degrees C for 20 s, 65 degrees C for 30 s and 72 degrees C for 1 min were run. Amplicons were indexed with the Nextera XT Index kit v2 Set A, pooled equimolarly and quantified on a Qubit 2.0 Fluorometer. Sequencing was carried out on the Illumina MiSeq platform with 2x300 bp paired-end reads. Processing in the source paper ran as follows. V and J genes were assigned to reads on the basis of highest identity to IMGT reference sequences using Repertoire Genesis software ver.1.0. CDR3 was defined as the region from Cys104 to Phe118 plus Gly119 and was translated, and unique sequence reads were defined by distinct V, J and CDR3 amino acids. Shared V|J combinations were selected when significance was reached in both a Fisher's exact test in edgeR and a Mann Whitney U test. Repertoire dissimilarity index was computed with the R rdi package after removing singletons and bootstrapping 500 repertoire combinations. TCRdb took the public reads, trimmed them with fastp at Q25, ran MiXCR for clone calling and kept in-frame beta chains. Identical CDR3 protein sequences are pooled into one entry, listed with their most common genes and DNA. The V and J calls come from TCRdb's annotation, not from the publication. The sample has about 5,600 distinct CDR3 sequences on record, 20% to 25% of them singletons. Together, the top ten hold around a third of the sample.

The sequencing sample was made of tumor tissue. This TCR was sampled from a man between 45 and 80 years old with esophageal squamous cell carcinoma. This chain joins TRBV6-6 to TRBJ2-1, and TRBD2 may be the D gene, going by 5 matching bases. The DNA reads TGTGCCAGCACCTACAGAGGGAATGAGCAGTTCTTC. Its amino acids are CASTYRGNEQFF.